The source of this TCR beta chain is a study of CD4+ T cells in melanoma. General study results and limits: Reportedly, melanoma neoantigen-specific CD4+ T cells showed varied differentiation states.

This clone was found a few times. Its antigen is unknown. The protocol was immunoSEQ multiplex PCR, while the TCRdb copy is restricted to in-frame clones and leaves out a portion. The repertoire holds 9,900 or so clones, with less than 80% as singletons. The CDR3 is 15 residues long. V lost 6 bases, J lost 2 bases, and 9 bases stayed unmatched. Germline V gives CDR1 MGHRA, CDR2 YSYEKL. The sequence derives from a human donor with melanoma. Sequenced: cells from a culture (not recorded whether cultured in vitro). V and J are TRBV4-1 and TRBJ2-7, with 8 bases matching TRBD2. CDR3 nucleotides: TGCGCCAGCAGTAAGACTAGCGCTGTTCCCTACGAGCAGTACTTC. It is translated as CASSKTSAVPYEQYF.